The 22 T cell receptor beta chains below were found in one sample sequenced in a study of CD8+ T cells in alopecia areata (dated by TCRdb to 2016 to 2019). The library relied on the immunoSEQ multiplex PCR assay. To provide template for TCR sequencing, every sample had RNA extracted and reverse transcribed into cDNA. Drawn from immuneACCESS, this table holds only the in-frame rearrangements with V and J called that TCRdb kept. Clones are partly lost; checked studies trace under half to an unresolved V gene and leave the rest unexplained. This sample is represented by 170,000 or so clones; roughly 59% of them were singletons. The top ten hold 1.7% of the sample. Explained via the paper, the time point label denotes: baseline before oral tofacitinib. Sequencing was performed on CD4+ T cells sorted from blood, taken at week 0. These receptors originate from a human donor with alopecia areata.

This clone has just a few counts. The chain joins TRBV2 to TRBJ1-1; D ambiguous. Trimming removed 6 bases from V and 2 bases from J, with 10 bases in between. The CDR3 runs 13 residues. The V gene's germline CDR1 is SNHLY and CDR2 FYNNEI. In DNA, the CDR3 is TGTGCCAGCAGAGGGAAGATTAACACTGAAGCTTTCTTT. Translating gives CASRGKINTEAFF.

This clone was detected once. The chain is built from TRBV27 and TRBJ2-3, with TRBD2 identical over 7 bases. Germline CDR1 MNHEY, CDR2 SMNVEV (reference sequence). There are 15 residues in the CDR3. The V segment lost 7 bases and the J segment 0 bases; nucleotides outside the gene matches: 7. The chain's CDR3 is CASTISGRSTDTQYF. CDR3 sequence (DNA): TGTGCCAGCACAATTAGCGGGCGTAGCACAGATACGCAGTATTTT.

The chain is built from TRBV6-5 and TRBJ2-7; D may be TRBD1 or TRBD2 (5 bases each). V was cut by 2 bases and J by 4 bases, with 9 bases left in between. In germline, CDR1 is MNHEY, CDR2 SVGAGI. This CDR3 has 13 amino acids. In nucleotides, the CDR3 is TGTGCCAGCAGTTACCAGGGACCTTACGAGCAGTACTTC. Protein product: CASSYQGPYEQYF.

The chain is built from TRBV9 and TRBJ2-1; D is ambiguous. Germline V gene data show CDR1 as SGDLS and CDR2 as YYNGEE. V was cut by 4 bases and J by 0 bases, with 11 bases left in between. The CDR3 is 15 amino acids. This CDR3 is CASSPRYSSYNEQFF. The CDR3 DNA is TGTGCCAGCAGCCCAAGATATTCCTCCTACAATGAGCAGTTCTTC. Together with reference TRBV9 and TRBJ2-1, the CDR3 gives the full variable domain: DSGVTQTPKHLITATGQRVTLRCSPRSGDLSVYWYQQSLDQGLQFLIQYYNGEERAKGNILERFSAQQFPDLHSELNLSSLELGDSALYFCASSPRYSSYNEQFFGPGTRLTVL.

V and J are TRBV10-3 and TRBJ2-7; D uncertain. The CDR3 runs 13 residues. Germline V gene lookup returns CDR1 ENHRY and CDR2 SYGVKD. Deletions cut 10 bases from V and 0 bases from J, with 13 bases between. This CDR3 reads CATQPQLSYEQYF. Here the CDR3 DNA reads TGTGCCACCCAGCCGCAGCTCTCCTACGAGCAGTACTTC.

V is TRBV6-1 and J is TRBJ2-7; possible D gene TRBD1, 6 bases. The CDR3 runs 14 residues. The V gene's germline CDR1 is MNHNS and CDR2 SASEGT. V was trimmed by 5 bases and J by 0 bases, leaving 11 bases between them. CDR3 DNA: TGTGCCAGCAGTTTAGAGGACAGCTCCTACGAGCAGTACTTC. It encodes CASSLEDSSYEQYF.

The table lists this clone with a few counts. This CDR3 is also generated by other DNA sequences in the sample. The gene calls are TRBV29-1 and TRBJ1-1; D possibly corresponds to TRBD1 (6 bases). The CDR3 has 12 residues. Germline V gene lookup returns CDR1 SQVTM and CDR2 ANQGSEA. V was pared by 5 bases and J by 1 base, with 8 bases between. The CDR3 loop is CSVQTGNTEAFF. In DNA, the CDR3 is TGCAGCGTTCAGACAGGGAACACTGAAGCTTTCTTT.

The chain couples TRBV21-1 to TRBJ1-2; TRBD1 reflects the table's D call only, with no check against the DNA. TRBV21-1 represents a pseudogene. This CDR3 has 15 residues. The CDR3 region is CASSATGGVGYGYTF. CDR3 nucleotides: TGTGCCAGCAGCGCGACAGGGGGCGTAGGATATGGCTACACCTTC.

V is TRBV10-3 and J is TRBJ1-5, with D tentatively TRBD1 (6 bases). The CDR3 sequence is 15 residues long. Trimming left V 0 bases short and J 7 bases short, with 13 bases between. Germline values: CDR1 ENHRY, CDR2 SYGVKD. This CDR3 reads CAISESTGLGQPQHF. In DNA, the CDR3 is TGTGCCATCAGTGAGTCTACAGGGCTAGGGCAGCCCCAGCATTTT.

This rearrangement joins TRBV27 to TRBJ1-1, with D possibly matching TRBD1 (5 bases). The CDR3 runs 14 residues. CDR1 is MNHEY, CDR2 SMNVEV, per germline (reference sequence). Deletions cut 2 bases from V and 5 bases from J, with 12 bases between. CDR3 protein: CASSLSGARTEAFF. The CDR3 DNA reads TGTGCCAGCAGTTTAAGCGGGGCGCGAACTGAAGCTTTCTTT.

The chain couples TRBV14 to TRBJ2-5, with no clear D. Between the trimmed V and J ends, which lost 0 bases and 6 bases, there was a span of 14 bases. From germline, CDR1 is SGHDN and CDR2 FVKESK. The CDR3 length is 15 residues. The CDR3 nucleotides are TGTGCCAGCAGCCAAGATGGCGAGGTCCCGAAGACCCAGTACTTC. Protein sequence: CASSQDGEVPKTQYF.

This rearrangement joins TRBV10-2 to TRBJ1-1; D may be TRBD1 (5 bases). With 6 bases removed from V and 0 bases from J, the gap between germline ends came to 8 bases. CDR1 and CDR2 from the germline V gene are WSHSY and SAAADI. CDR3 size: 13 residues. CDR3 coding DNA: TGCGCCAGCAGGGACACAATGAACACTGAAGCTTTCTTT. It encodes CASRDTMNTEAFF.

This clone was found once. The chain has TRBV18 and TRBJ2-6, with D maybe TRBD2 (5 bases). V lost 4 bases and J 0 bases, leaving 13 bases between the germline ends. The CDR3 consists of 17 residues. Germline V gives CDR1 KGHSH, CDR2 LQKENI. CDR3 residues: CASSLSDGSSGANVLTF. The CDR3 region has the DNA TGTGCCAGCTCACTTTCGGATGGGAGCTCTGGGGCCAACGTCCTGACTTTC.

The V call is TRBV9, the J call TRBJ1-5; no reliable D call. Trimming removed 3 bases from V and 11 bases from J, with 15 bases in between. CDR3 size: 13 residues. Germline-derived CDR1 and CDR2 are SGDLS and YYNGEE. Here the CDR3 DNA reads TGTGCCAGCAGCGGGGCCTCTTCAGCAACCCAGCATTTT. Translated: CASSGASSATQHF.

J is TRBJ1-5 and V is TRBV10-2; D perhaps matches TRBD1 (5 bases). The germline gives CDR1 WSHSY, CDR2 SAAADI. The CDR3 contains 14 residues. V was trimmed by 2 bases and J by 6 bases, leaving 11 bases between them. CDR3 in DNA: TGCGCCAGCAGTGAGGGGGGAGGGAGTCAGCCCCAGCATTTT. It yields the protein CASSEGGGSQPQHF.

The V and J genes are TRBV7-2 and TRBJ2-6; 9 bases line up with TRBD1. From germline, CDR1 is SGHTA and CDR2 FQGNSA. This CDR3 is built from 17 residues. V lost 5 bases and J lost 2; bases outside the gene matches: 7. The CDR3 sequence is CASSLGQGPPGANVLTF. DNA for the CDR3: TGTGCCAGCAGCCTGGGACAGGGCCCGCCTGGGGCCAACGTCCTGACTTTC.

Only a few counts were recorded for this clone. The J gene is TRBJ2-2, the V gene TRBV7-6; D is unclear. Germline lookup yields CDR1 SGHVS and CDR2 FNYEAQ. Trimming took off 1 base at V and 0 bases at J, with 6 bases between the two ends. CDR3 size: 15 residues. CDR3: CASSLGKSNTGELFF. The CDR3 DNA reads TGTGCCAGCAGCTTAGGGAAGTCGAACACCGGGGAGCTGTTTTTT.

The J gene is TRBJ2-5, the V gene TRBV18; D tentatively fits TRBD1 or TRBD2 (5 bases each). Trimming stripped 6 bases from V and 2 bases from J, with 16 bases between. From germline, CDR1 is KGHSH and CDR2 LQKENI. The CDR3 consists of 15 residues. CDR3 protein: CASSHPGRLQETQYF. The CDR3 DNA follows: TGTGCCAGCTCTCATCCGGGACGCCTTCAAGAGACCCAGTACTTC. Full variable domain (missing parts from reference TRBV18 and TRBJ2-5): NAGVMQNPRHLVRRRGQEARLRCSPMKGHSHVYWYRQLPEEGLKFMVYLQKENIIDESGMPKERFSAEFPKEGPSILRIQQVVRGDSAAYFCASSHPGRLQETQYFGPGTRLLVL.

The J gene is TRBJ2-7, the V gene TRBV11-2; TRBD2 matches 10 bases. The V gene's germline CDR1 is SGHAT and CDR2 FQNNGV. Germline trimming cut 5 bases from V and 3 bases from J; bases unmatched to any gene: 7. The CDR3 runs to 15 residues. CDR3: CASSPGLAEDYEQYF. CDR3 sequence (DNA): TGTGCCAGCAGCCCAGGACTAGCGGAAGACTACGAGCAGTACTTC.

The chain links TRBV7-2 to TRBJ2-3, with a weak D call TRBD2 (5 bases). Trimming left V 1 base short and J 5 bases short, with 13 bases between. In germline, CDR1 is SGHTA, CDR2 FQGNSA. The CDR3 is 15 residues long. This CDR3 reads CASSLGGVIGDTQYF. The CDR3 region has the DNA TGTGCCAGCAGCTTAGGGGGAGTAATCGGAGATACGCAGTATTTT.

The rearrangement links TRBV11-2 to TRBJ1-1; TRBD1 matches at 8 bases. The CDR3 totals 15 residues. V was clipped by 6 bases and J by 5 bases; unmatched bases: 11. Germline-derived CDR1 and CDR2 are SGHAT and FQNNGV. This CDR3 is CASSRQGILSTEAFF. CDR3 coding DNA: TGTGCCAGCAGTCGACAGGGGATTTTGAGTACTGAAGCTTTCTTT.

The chain employs TRBV7-6 and TRBJ2-6; D not certain. Germline CDR1 SGHVS, CDR2 FNYEAQ. CDR3 length: 13 residues. Trimming shortened V by 5 bases and J by 1 base, and 3 bases separated the two germline ends. The CDR3 sequence: CASSESGANVLTF. In nucleotides, the CDR3 is TGTGCCAGCAGCGAATCTGGGGCCAACGTCCTGACTTTC.